The subject of this entry is one TCR beta chain. The data are from a study of blood T cell repertoires in COVID-19. TCRdb's table, derived via immunoSEQ multiplex PCR, lists solely in-frame clones and lacks some. This sample has about 39,000 clones, with around 80% found just once. The receptor comes from a man between 60 and 75 years old in a cohort sampled during active COVID-19. The sample taken for sequencing was peripheral blood.

The CDR3 sequence is CASMDSPSYEQYF. The CDR3 DNA sequence: TGTGCCAGCATGGACAGCCCATCCTACGAGCAGTACTTC. The chain recombines TRBV25-1 with TRBJ2-7; possible D gene TRBD1, 6 bases. From germline, CDR1 is MGHDK and CDR2 SYGVNS. The CDR3 is made up of 13 amino acids. V lost 7 bases, J lost 1 base, and 11 bases lay in between.